These 21 T cell receptor beta chains originate from one sample sequenced in a study of blood T cells in healthy people across ages. The second PCR ran 7 to 11 cycles with a sample-barcoded 5' primer and J-beta primers. Using its own MiXCR run on the 5' RACE reads, TCRdb lists one record per CDR3 protein. The profile shows approximately 800,000 distinct CDR3 sequences, approximately 53% of them singletons. Sequencing input: blood. These receptors all stem from a middle-aged man in good health.

The chain couples TRBV28 to TRBJ1-1; D perhaps matches TRBD1 (5 bases). This CDR3 contains 14 residues. The V and J ends lost 10 bases and 1 base respectively, with 16 bases between them. Germline V gives CDR1 MDHEN, CDR2 SYDVKM. The CDR3 DNA is TGTGCCACCAAGGGGCCCCGAGGGAACACTGAAGCTTTCTTT. Translating gives CATKGPRGNTEAFF.

The genes are TRBV28 and TRBJ2-3; D gene ambiguous. From germline, CDR1 is MDHEN and CDR2 SYDVKM. V lost 4 bases to trimming and J lost 5 bases, with 10 bases between them. This CDR3 has 13 residues. The CDR3 loop is CASSCLDIDTQYF. In DNA, the CDR3 is TGTGCCAGCAGTTGCCTGGATATAGATACGCAGTATTTT.

The chain has TRBV20-1 and TRBJ2-1; 7 bases align to TRBD1. This CDR3 contains 12 residues. CDR1 is DFQATT, CDR2 SNEGSKA, per germline (reference sequence). The J segment lost 10 bases and the V segment lost 0 bases, leaving 3 bases of the junction unmatched. The CDR3 spells CSAREGGREQFF. The CDR3 DNA sequence: TGCAGTGCTAGAGAAGGGGGCAGAGAGCAGTTCTTC.

This clonotype came up a few times. The V call is TRBV11-1, the J call TRBJ1-2; D remains unclear. Trimming took off 0 bases at V and 3 bases at J, with 8 bases between the two ends. The germline CDR1 and CDR2 sequences are SGHAT and FQDESV (reference sequence). CDR3 size: 14 residues. Written as DNA, the CDR3 is TGTGCCAGCAGCTTAGCGCCGGGCGACTATGGCTACACCTTC. Protein product: CASSLAPGDYGYTF. The full variable domain, completed using reference TRBV11-1 and TRBJ1-2, is EAEVAQSPRYKITEKSQAVAFWCDPISGHATLYWYRQILGQGPELLVQFQDESVVDDSQLPKDRFSAERLKGVDSTLKIQPAELGDSAMYLCASSLAPGDYGYTFGSGTRLTVV.

The chain couples TRBV4-1 to TRBJ2-7; D might be TRBD1 or TRBD2, each matching 6 bases. In germline, CDR1 is MGHRA, CDR2 YSYEKL. The CDR3 covers 14 residues. Trimming shortened V by 5 bases and J by 5 bases, and 16 bases separated the two germline ends. The CDR3 loop reads CASSNRDWGHEQYF. CDR3 in DNA: TGCGCCAGCAGCAACCGGGACTGGGGGCACGAGCAGTACTTC.

This chain links TRBV20-1 with TRBJ1-5; D is perhaps TRBD1 (5 bases). Trimming took off 3 bases at V and 6 bases at J, with 9 bases between the two ends. CDR1 and CDR2 from the germline V gene are DFQATT and SNEGSKA (reference sequence). The CDR3 loop spans 12 amino acids. CDR3 sequence reads: CSASGGTQPQHF. The CDR3 DNA is TGCAGTGCTAGTGGAGGGACTCAGCCCCAGCATTTT.

The V gene is TRBV12-3 or TRBV12-4, the J gene TRBJ1-2; D gene uncertain. CDR3 length: 17 amino acids. V dropped 3 bases and J dropped 4 bases, with 21 bases sitting between them. The CDR3 DNA is TGTGCCAGCAGTTTCTCAGCTGGGTCAGCCAAATCCTATGGCTACACCTTC. This codes for CASSFSAGSAKSYGYTF.

CDR3 sequence (DNA): TGTGCCAGCAGCCCAAGACTAGCAGACCACAATGAGCAGTTCTTC. Protein product: CASSPRLADHNEQFF. V usage is TRBV11-2 and J usage is TRBJ2-1; 7 positions match TRBD2. Germline V gene lookup returns CDR1 SGHAT and CDR2 FQNNGV. V trimming: 5 bases; J trimming: 5 bases; junction bases outside the gene matches: 9. The CDR3 sequence is 15 residues long.

V gene TRBV24-1 combines with J gene TRBJ2-1; perhaps D is TRBD1 or TRBD2 (5 bases each). Trimming shortened V by 3 bases and J by 8 bases, and 13 bases separated the two germline ends. The germline gives CDR1 KGHDR, CDR2 SFDVKD. The CDR3 contains 14 residues. In nucleotides, the CDR3 is TGTGCCACCAGTGATCACCGTTCGGGACATGAGCAGTTCTTC. Its translation: CATSDHRSGHEQFF.

This clonotype turned up a few times. This chain links TRBV7-9 with TRBJ2-7; 12 nucleotides match TRBD2. Per germline, CDR1 SEHNR and CDR2 FQNEAQ (reference sequence). The ends lost 6 bases at V and 3 bases at J; junction bases unmatched: 6. The CDR3 spans 15 residues. DNA of the CDR3: TGTGCCAGCAGTCGTCTAGCGGGAGGGGACTACGAGCAGTACTTC. This codes for CASSRLAGGDYEQYF.

Notes on this clonotype: The junction departs from germline at one end; a sequencing error may be responsible. The CDR3 sequence: CTSSLGFVSYEQYF. The CDR3 DNA follows: TGTACCAGCAGCTTAGGGTTTGTCTCCTACGAGCAATACTTC. The V and J genes are TRBV7-2 and TRBJ2-7; no definite D call. The CDR3 length is 14 residues. CDR1 SGHTA and CDR2 FQGNSA come from the germline V gene.

The gene calls are TRBV12-5 and TRBJ2-1, with TRBD1 matching 9 bases. The CDR3 spans 14 residues. V dropped 4 bases and J dropped 6; count of bases not matched to a gene: 4. From germline, CDR1 is LGHNT and CDR2 FRNRAP. The CDR3 loop reads CASGSGQGPNEQFF. CDR3 DNA: TGTGCTAGTGGTTCGGGACAGGGCCCCAATGAGCAGTTCTTC.

The chain combines TRBV27 with TRBJ1-1; TRBD1 is a possible D gene (5 bases). In germline, CDR1 is MNHEY, CDR2 SMNVEV (reference sequence). V was pared by 7 bases and J by 4 bases, with 16 bases between. The CDR3 sequence is 14 residues long. The CDR3, as DNA: TGTGCCAGCAACCCCACGGGCGGGGGCACTGAAGCTTTCTTT. It specifies CASNPTGGGTEAFF.

V usage is TRBV4-2 and J usage is TRBJ2-4; D may be TRBD1 or TRBD2 (5 bases each). Germline CDR1 reads LGHNA; CDR2 reads YNFKEQ. V dropped 0 bases and J dropped 0 bases, with 12 bases sitting between them. There are 17 residues in the CDR3. The CDR3 region has the DNA TGTGCCAGCAGCCAAGATCGGGGCAGAGTAGCCAAAAACATTCAGTACTTC. This sequence encodes CASSQDRGRVAKNIQYF.

The chain links TRBV29-1 to TRBJ2-1; TRBD1 matches at 7 bases. Germline loops: CDR1 SQVTM, CDR2 ANQGSEA. The CDR3 contains 15 residues. V gave up 3 bases and J gave up 3 bases; unmatched junction bases: 8. This CDR3 reads CSVEYRDSYYNEQFF. The CDR3 bases are TGCAGCGTTGAGTATCGGGACAGTTACTACAATGAGCAGTTCTTC.

This clonotype has a handful of counts. The V gene is TRBV20-1, the J gene TRBJ2-1; D possibly corresponds to TRBD2 (6 bases). The CDR3 is 14 amino acids. The V gene lost 1 base and the J gene lost 4 bases, with 11 bases spanning the gap. Germline V gene data show CDR1 as DFQATT and CDR2 as SNEGSKA (reference sequence). This chain's CDR3 is CSARAEGQYNEQFF. CDR3 in DNA: TGCAGTGCTAGAGCGGAGGGGCAGTACAATGAGCAGTTCTTC.

Concerning this clonotype: A junction end diverges from the germline sequence, so it may reflect a read error. The gene calls are TRBV6-5 and TRBJ1-4, with D tentatively TRBD1 (6 bases). Germline V gene lookup returns CDR1 MNHEY and CDR2 SVGAGI. The CDR3 runs to 14 residues. The CDR3 loop reads CASSDGQGNEKPFF. The CDR3 region has the DNA TGTGCCAGCAGTGATGGGCAGGGGAACGAAAAACCGTTTTTT.

The CDR3 loop reads CASSLLGQMNTEAFF. The CDR3 DNA is TGCGCCAGCAGCTTGTTAGGCCAAATGAACACTGAAGCTTTCTTT. The chain couples TRBV5-1 to TRBJ1-1; D unresolved. The CDR3 is 15 amino acids. Trimming shortened V by 1 base and J by 0 bases, and 10 bases separated the two germline ends. Germline V gives CDR1 SGHRS, CDR2 YFSETQ.

V usage is TRBV4-1 and J usage is TRBJ1-2; 7 nucleotides agree with TRBD1. This CDR3 contains 15 residues. J was trimmed by 6 bases and V by 1 base; bases with no gene match: 8. Germline V gene data show CDR1 as MGHRA and CDR2 as YSYEKL. The CDR3 loop reads CASSQVERGRNGYTF. The CDR3 DNA follows: TGCGCCAGCAGCCAAGTTGAGAGGGGGCGGAATGGCTACACCTTC.

This clonotype was counted between two and nine times. The chain has TRBV7-3 and TRBJ2-5; 13 bases are shared with TRBD2. The J call may be in error: the DNA end matches TRBJ2-7 better. Germline CDR1 and CDR2: SGHTA and FQGTGA. The CDR3 loop spans 14 amino acids. CDR3 residues: CASSSGLAGVEQYF. The CDR3 DNA sequence: TGTGCCAGCAGCTCCGGACTAGCGGGAGTCGAGCAGTACTTC.

This chain joins TRBV5-1 and TRBJ2-7, with D perhaps matching TRBD1 (5 bases). This CDR3 region has 15 residues. V lost 1 base to trimming and J lost 5 bases, with 16 bases between them. The germline V gene has CDR1 SGHRS and CDR2 YFSETQ. CDR3: CASSLSPAGNNEQYF. The CDR3 DNA is TGCGCCAGCAGCTTGTCCCCCGCAGGGAATAACGAGCAGTACTTC.